These 17 T cell receptor beta chains were sequenced from one sample in a study of monozygotic twins with inflammatory bowel disease. TCRdb re-analyzed the 5' RACE reads; it lists each CDR3 protein once, without DNA. The table counts a few hundred thousand distinct CDR3 sequences; over 5% lies in the top ten. Sequenced input: blood. The receptors here all came from a human donor with ulcerative colitis or Crohn's disease, or a healthy co-twin of an affected twin (not recorded which).

The chain's CDR3 is CASSPGTSEAFF. The chain recombines TRBV9 with TRBJ1-1; TCRdb outputs TRBD1, but without DNA this stays unchecked. The CDR3 contains 12 residues. Germline V CDR1 and CDR2: SGDLS, YYNGEE.

The rearrangement uses TRBV4-3 and TRBJ2-4. The germline V gene encodes CDR1 LGHNA and CDR2 YSLEER. The CDR3 has 13 residues. The CDR3 spells CASSQGAKNIQYF.

The chain joins TRBV7-9 to TRBJ2-3; the D gene TCRdb calls, TRBD1, cannot be checked with no DNA. Germline CDR1 is SEHNR and CDR2 is FQNEAQ (reference sequence). This CDR3 has 15 amino acids. CDR3: CASTWLRGIPDTQYF.

V is TRBV19 and J is TRBJ2-1; TCRdb's D call of TRBD1 is untestable without DNA. Germline V gene lookup returns CDR1 LNHDA and CDR2 SQIVND (reference sequence). This CDR3 has 15 amino acids. The CDR3: CASSITPSGHNEQFF.

The genes are TRBV12-3 or TRBV12-4 and TRBJ2-7; TCRdb's assignment of TRBD1 cannot be checked, as there is no DNA. The CDR3 extends over 15 amino acids. The CDR3 loop reads CANSLRQGPNYEQYF.

This CDR3 is CASSFTGEGVYGYTF. The chain recombines TRBV5-6 with TRBJ1-2; checking the TCRdb D call of TRBD1 is not possible without DNA. This CDR3 region has 15 residues. Germline V gene sequence: CDR1 SGHDT, CDR2 YYEEEE.

The gene calls are TRBV5-4 and TRBJ2-5. The CDR3 loop spans 14 amino acids. CDR1 and CDR2 from the germline V gene are SGHNT and YYREEE (reference sequence). Here the CDR3 reads CASSLGDGWETQYF.

The chain joins TRBV7-8 to TRBJ2-2; TCRdb's assignment of TRBD1 cannot be checked, as there is no DNA. The CDR3 totals 16 residues. Germline CDR1 and CDR2: SGHVS and FQNEAQ. This CDR3 reads CASSLGGQGYTGELFF.

This chain connects TRBV20-1 to TRBJ2-3. The CDR3 is 13 amino acids. From germline, CDR1 is DFQATT and CDR2 SNEGSKA (reference sequence). This chain's CDR3 is CSAAKSTTDTQYF.

The rearrangement joins TRBV24-1 to TRBJ1-1; TCRdb's D call, TRBD1, is unchecked because there is no DNA. Germline V gene lookup returns CDR1 KGHDR and CDR2 SFDVKD. The CDR3 sequence is 12 residues long. The CDR3 sequence is CATSDPGTEAFF.

The chain employs TRBV20-1 and TRBJ2-5; TCRdb names TRBD1, which stays unverified in the absence of DNA. This CDR3 has 14 amino acids. Germline loops: CDR1 DFQATT, CDR2 SNEGSKA (reference sequence). CDR3 loop: CSARDWTVQETQYF.

V and J are TRBV6-1 and TRBJ2-1; TCRdb returns TRBD2, unconfirmable since there is no DNA. Germline V gene lookup returns CDR1 MNHNS and CDR2 SASEGT. This CDR3 is 13 amino acids long. This CDR3 reads CASSETSYNEQFF.

This chain uses TRBV7-2 with TRBJ2-2; TCRdb gives TRBD1 as the D gene, but with no DNA this cannot be confirmed. The CDR3 consists of 14 residues. Germline-derived CDR1 and CDR2 are SGHTA and FQGNSA. This CDR3 reads CASSRQGNTGELFF. The full variable domain, in which reference TRBV7-2 and TRBJ2-2 provide the parts outside the CDR3, is GAGVSQSPSNKVTEKGKDVELRCDPISGHTALYWYRQSLGQGLEFLIYFQGNSAPDKSGLPSDRFSAERTGGSVSTLTIQRTQQEDSAVYLCASSRQGNTGELFFGEGSRLTVL.

The V gene is TRBV24-1, the J gene TRBJ2-1; without DNA, the TCRdb call of TRBD2 cannot be checked. There are 16 residues in the CDR3. Germline CDR1 KGHDR, CDR2 SFDVKD. The chain's CDR3 is CATSDMASGRENEQFF.

The chain has TRBV4-3 and TRBJ2-3; TCRdb reports TRBD2, a call that lacks DNA to check it against. There are 17 residues in the CDR3. Germline V gene data show CDR1 as LGHNA and CDR2 as YSLEER. CDR3 sequence reads: CASSRPGASGNTDTQYF.

The chain couples TRBV21-1 to TRBJ2-5; there is no DNA to check the TCRdb D call of TRBD1. TRBV21-1 is a documented pseudogene. This CDR3 has 14 residues. CDR3 residues: CASSKYGGGETQYF.

The chain uses TRBV28 and TRBJ2-2; TCRdb names TRBD2, which stays unverified in the absence of DNA. The CDR3 runs to 16 residues. Germline CDR1 MDHEN, CDR2 SYDVKM. Here the CDR3 reads CASSSARGSNTGELFF.